This is a list of T cell receptor beta chains from one sample in a study of blood T cell repertoires in COVID-19. Produced via immunoSEQ multiplex PCR; TCRdb's table is partial and in-frame only. This sample carries 280,000 or so clones, roughly nine tenths of them seen once, and the ten largest clones take 2.9%. The sample taken for sequencing was PBMCs or T cells enriched from blood (not recorded which). These receptors all stem from a woman aged 45-60 years who had been exposed to COVID-19. The CDR3 runs from the conserved cysteine through the conserved F or W. The D gene is left open where the match is weak.

d_gene: .
j_gene: TRBJ2-2
v_gene: TRBV15
CDR3nt: TGTGCCACCAGCAGTGGGGGCAGGGCGAACACCGGGGAGCTGTTTTTT
CDR3aa: CATSSGGRANTGELFF

d_gene: TRBD1
j_gene: TRBJ1-3
v_gene: TRBV2
CDR3nt: TGTGCCAGCAGGAACCGGGACAGGGGTATAGCTGGAAACACCATATATTTT
CDR3aa: CASRNRDRGIAGNTIYF

d_gene: TRBD1
j_gene: TRBJ2-4
v_gene: TRBV13
CDR3nt: TGTGCCAGCAGCGCTACAGGGGGAGGTGCCAAAAACATTCAGTACTTC
CDR3aa: CASSATGGGAKNIQYF

d_gene: .
j_gene: TRBJ1-2
v_gene: TRBV27
CDR3nt: TGTGCCAGCAGTCCTTCCGTCGGAGCTAACTATGGCTACACCTTC
CDR3aa: CASSPSVGANYGYTF

d_gene: .
j_gene: TRBJ2-5
v_gene: TRBV19
CDR3nt: TGTGCCACCCTCTCCAGGATGGAAGAGACCCAGTACTTC
CDR3aa: CATLSRMEETQYF

d_gene: .
j_gene: TRBJ1-5
v_gene: TRBV6-6
CDR3nt: TGTGCCAGCAGTCGGACAGAAGCAAGATATAGCAATCAGCCCCAGCATTTT
CDR3aa: CASSRTEARYSNQPQHF

d_gene: TRBD1
j_gene: TRBJ1-2
v_gene: TRBV4-1
CDR3nt: TGCGCCAGCAGCCACCGGGACAGAAATAACTATGGCTACACCTTC
CDR3aa: CASSHRDRNNYGYTF

d_gene: TRBD1
j_gene: TRBJ1-5
v_gene: TRBV19
CDR3nt: TGTGCCAGTAGATATGGACAGGGTAGGATTCAGCCCCAGCATTTT
CDR3aa: CASRYGQGRIQPQHF

d_gene: TRBD1
j_gene: TRBJ1-3
v_gene: TRBV28
CDR3nt: TGTGCCAGCAGTCCAGGGGGCGCGGGAGGAAACACCATATATTTT
CDR3aa: CASSPGGAGGNTIYF

d_gene: TRBD1
j_gene: TRBJ1-3
v_gene: TRBV4-2
CDR3nt: TGTGCCAGCAGCCAAGATTTTTCGGCAGGGGGTGGAAACACCATATATTTT
CDR3aa: CASSQDFSAGGGNTIYF

d_gene: TRBD1
j_gene: TRBJ1-2
v_gene: TRBV10-3
CDR3nt: TGTGCGTCCAGGAGGCAGGGGGTCGACGGCTACACCTTC
CDR3aa: CASRRQGVDGYTF

d_gene: .
j_gene: TRBJ2-5
v_gene: TRBV6-1
CDR3nt: TGTGCCAGCAGTGAAGATAACTTCCGGGAGACCCAGTACTTC
CDR3aa: CASSEDNFRETQYF

d_gene: .
j_gene: TRBJ1-6
v_gene: TRBV6-2/TRBV6-3
CDR3nt: TGTGCCAGCAGTTATTGGAGGAGCTCCTATAATTCACCCCTCCACTTT
CDR3aa: CASSYWRSSYNSPLHF